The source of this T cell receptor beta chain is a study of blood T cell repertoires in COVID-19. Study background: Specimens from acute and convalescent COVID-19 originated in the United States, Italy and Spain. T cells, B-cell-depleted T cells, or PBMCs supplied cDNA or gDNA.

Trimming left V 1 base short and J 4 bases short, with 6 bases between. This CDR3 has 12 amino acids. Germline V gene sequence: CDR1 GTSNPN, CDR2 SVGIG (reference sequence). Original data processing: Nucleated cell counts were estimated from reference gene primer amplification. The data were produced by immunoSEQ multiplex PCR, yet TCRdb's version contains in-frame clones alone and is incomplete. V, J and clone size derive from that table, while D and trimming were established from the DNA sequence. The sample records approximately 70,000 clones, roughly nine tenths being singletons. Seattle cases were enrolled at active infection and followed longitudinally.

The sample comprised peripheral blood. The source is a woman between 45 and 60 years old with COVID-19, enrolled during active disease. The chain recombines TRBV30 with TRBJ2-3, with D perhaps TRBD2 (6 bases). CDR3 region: CAWSAGADTQYF. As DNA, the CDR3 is TGTGCCTGGAGTGCGGGAGCAGATACGCAGTATTTT.